This T cell receptor (beta chain) appears in the sequencing data of a study of human T cells and chemical hapten exposure. For the study at large: Variation in per-sample TCR yields came mainly from small pooled library volume differences. Study-wide findings and caveats: Unchanged with DPC sensitization were TCRs above 1 in 1000 frequency.

There are many counts of this clonotype. The antigen remains unidentified. Indicated time point: patch test 2, 6 weeks after DPC sensitization. Treatment noted: therapeutic diphenylcyclopropenone sensitization with weekly scalp DPC. Each CDR3 protein gets one entry after TCRdb re-called the RACE reads with MiXCR. The data show approximately 25,000 distinct CDR3 sequences, around a tenth seen once. Per the germline V gene, CDR1 is SGDLS and CDR2 is YYNGEE. V was shortened by 4 bases and J by 11 bases, with 21 bases between the two germline ends. This CDR3 is 14 amino acids long. The receptor comes from a man aged 25-45 years with alopecia areata. Some clones in this sample may be carry-over from other donors' samples. Material: whole blood, obtained in connection with sensitization to the hapten diphenylcyclopropenone (DPC). The V call is TRBV9, the J call TRBJ1-1; TRBD1 might be the D (5 bases). The CDR3 spells CASSPAGAPVEAFF. The CDR3 nucleotides read TGTGCCAGCAGCCCAGCCGGGGCGCCCGTTGAGGCTTTCTTT.